Listed below are T cell receptor beta chains from one sample, sequenced in a study of T cells in Graves' hyperthyroidism and ophthalmopathy. TCRdb reprocessed the multiplex PCR reads with MiXCR, giving one entry per CDR3 protein. The sample yields roughly 570,000 distinct CDR3 sequences, 46% seen once. Sample: peripheral blood or thyroid tissue (not recorded which). The source is an adult woman with Graves' disease, either hyperthyroidism or ophthalmopathy (not recorded which). The CDR3 runs from the conserved cysteine through the conserved F or W. The D gene is left open where the match is weak. Size values are once, few and many counts, or a class for expanded clones, and some rows have none.

d_gene,j_gene,abundance,v_gene,len,CDR3aa,CDR3nt
NA,TRBJ1-3,few,TRBV19,16,CASSTHGLSSGNTIYF,TGTGCCAGTAGTACGCACGGACTGAGCTCTGGAAACACCATATATTTT
NA,TRBJ1-1,many,TRBV11-2,12,CASSLSGTEAFF,TGTGCCAGCAGCTTAAGTGGGACTGAAGCTTTCTTT
NA,TRBJ2-2,many,TRBV2,15,CASSGGLVGAGELFF,TGTGCCAGCAGTGGAGGGTTGGTAGGGGCCGGGGAGCTGTTTTTT
NA,TRBJ1-2,NA,TRBV7-8,14,CASSPGTSNYGYTF,TGTGCCAGCAGCCCCGGGACATCTAACTATGGCTACACCTTC
NA,TRBJ1-1,NA,TRBV29-1,13,CSVNRLERTEAFF,TGCAGCGTAAACAGGTTAGAGAGGACTGAAGCTTTCTTT
NA,TRBJ1-2,many,TRBV6-6,14,CASSLSRGLGGYTF,TGTGCCAGCAGTCTCTCCCGGGGCCTAGGAGGCTACACCTTC
TRBD1,TRBJ2-5,NA,TRBV7-9,17,CASSLMQDAGGAETQYF,TGTGCCAGCAGCTTAATGCAAGACGCAGGGGGAGCAGAGACCCAGTACTTC
NA,TRBJ1-2,NA,TRBV7-3,15,CASSLFAGANYGYTF,TGTGCCAGCAGCTTGTTTGCTGGGGCCAACTATGGCTACACCTTC
NA,TRBJ2-2,many,TRBV15,16,CATSRALALPPGELFF,TGTGCCACCAGCAGGGCCCTGGCCCTTCCTCCCGGGGAGCTGTTTTTT
NA,TRBJ2-5,NA,TRBV2,10,CASRRADQYF,TGTGCCAGCAGGAGGGCCGACCAGTACTTC
NA,TRBJ1-2,NA,TRBV2,13,CASSDERVWGYTF,TGTGCCAGCAGTGACGAGAGGGTGTGGGGCTACACCTTC
NA,TRBJ1-6,NA,TRBV10-1,14,CASSPLGHNSPLHF,TGCGCCAGCAGCCCTCTAGGGCATAATTCACCCCTCCACTTT
TRBD1,TRBJ2-2,many,TRBV12-5,16,CASGLGTGGITGELFF,TGTGCTAGTGGTCTCGGGACAGGGGGGATCACCGGGGAGCTGTTTTTT
NA,TRBJ1-6,many,TRBV3-1,16,CASSQGSGALGSPLHF,TGTGCCAGCAGCCAAGGGTCCGGGGCGCTTGGGTCACCCCTCCACTTT
NA,TRBJ1-3,NA,TRBV7-2,15,CASSTGGNSGNTIYF,TGTGCCAGCAGCACCGGGGGCAACTCTGGAAACACCATATATTTT
NA,TRBJ1-4,many,TRBV12-3/TRBV12-4,15,CASSNRWGLDEKLFF,TGTGCCAGCAGTAATAGGTGGGGGTTGGATGAAAAACTGTTTTTT